This T cell receptor (beta chain) was recorded in a study of cytomegalovirus exposure and HLA in healthy donors (dated by TCRdb to 2016 to 2017). Background for the entire study: According to a later analysis, one platform produced both the roughly 130 validation repertoires and the roughly 660 repertoires of the first cohort. High-throughput TCR immunosequencing, statistical association of individual TCRs with disease status, and machine learning were combined to predict cytomegalovirus infection status. A separate validation cohort of 100 to 150 different subjects was used in addition to the roughly 620-subject first cohort. The study was designed to test whether signatures of past pathogen exposure could be identified by cataloging public T cell receptors. The paper's findings and limits, for the study overall: Subsequent analysis determined that TCRs grouped into clusters in the first cohort also showed a tendency toward co-occurrence across the 120 or so validation repertoires, and approximately 93% of cluster scores exceeded 0. Cytomegalovirus status was reported to be diagnosed by the classifier with high specificity and sensitivity in both the original and validation cohorts. It was suggested by the authors that the approach could potentially be generalized to other disease states and immunological phenotypes. All 120 or so repertoires were used to score co-occurrence in the validation cohort in a later analysis, because that analysis had no HLA typing for the cohort. Most TCR sequences were seen in very few donors, while some public TCRs were found in many individuals. A few of the identified cytomegalovirus-associated TCR beta chains were confirmed in vitro to be specific for cytomegalovirus antigens. The study listed 150 to 200 TCR beta chains as associated with cytomegalovirus.

The library came from the immunoSEQ multiplex PCR assay. The study's processing was this. To diagnose cytomegalovirus status from the catalog of TCR beta chain sequences, a statistical classification framework was built. Sourced from immuneACCESS, this table was stored by TCRdb with only in-frame sequences that have V and J called. A share of the clones is absent; for the studies checked, an unresolved V gene accounts for under half, and the remainder has no known explanation. V and J calls and clone size are those listed in that table; D and trimming were worked out from the DNA. The sample table lists 150,000 to 200,000 clones, around nine tenths of them with a count of one. The ten largest clones add up to about a tenth of the sample. Donors formed part of the validation cohort, which comprised 120 subjects and was distinct from the first cohort of over 500 subjects. CDR1 is given as MNHEY and CDR2 as SVGAGI, both from the germline V gene. V lost 5 bases and J lost 3 bases; the stretch between them is 5 bases long. The cysteine opens and the phenylalanine closes a CDR3 of 12 amino acids. Only CDR3 DNA remains: 36 bases, in frame from the first base.

Remarks on this clone: Its binding antigen is unknown. Base qualities were left out, and no much larger clone turns up one base away.

In this chain, TRBV6-5 is recombined with TRBJ2-1, with the D gene uncertain. This TCR came from a woman aged 18 to 35 in good health and CMV-seropositive. The sequenced sample was PBMCs. The sequence in DNA is TGTGCCAGCAGTCCCCACTACAATGAGCAGTTCTTC. Its coded protein is CASSPHYNEQFF.